The 17 T cell receptor beta chains below were found in one sample sequenced in a study of vaccination and CD4 T cells after COVID-19. Noted treatment: 10-day PBMC culture with coronavirus spike peptide pools or control peptides (ViraFEST assay). Antigen specificity for these receptors is unknown. Sequencing of cultured CD4+ T cell DNA used the Oncomine TCR Beta short-read assay. TCRdb redid the calling of the PCR reads with MiXCR, one entry per CDR3 protein. The sample holds about 20,000 distinct CDR3 sequences, 54% seen once. The sample consisted of CD4+ T cells from blood, cultured in vitro. The source is a human donor who had recovered from COVID-19.

The chain employs TRBV7-2 and TRBJ2-3; D may be TRBD1 (6 bases). The CDR3 consists of 15 residues. The germline CDR1 and CDR2 sequences are SGHTA and FQGNSA. The V end lost 4 bases, the J end lost 4 bases, and 15 bases lay between the germline ends. CDR3 residues: CASSSGDGVADTQYF. The DNA of the CDR3 is TGTGCCAGCAGCTCAGGGGACGGTGTAGCAGATACGCAGTATTTT.

The chain uses TRBV2 and TRBJ1-6; no firm D call. Germline V lookup: CDR1 SNHLY, CDR2 FYNNEI. The CDR3 spans 17 residues. Trimming left V 4 bases short and J 5 bases short, with 18 bases between. CDR3 in DNA: TGTGCCAGCAGTGGGTTTGGGTTACGGCAGGATAATTCACCCCTCCACTTT. Protein product: CASSGFGLRQDNSPLHF.

The rearrangement joins TRBV7-9 to TRBJ1-2; TRBD1 aligns across 8 bases. The V gene end was trimmed by 0 bases and the J gene end by 4 bases; junction bases not matched to a gene: 10. Germline V lookup: CDR1 SEHNR, CDR2 FQNEAQ (reference sequence). The CDR3 loop spans 17 amino acids. CDR3 sequence (DNA): TGTGCCAGCAGCTTAGCTGGACAGGGCGGTGGTAGCTATGGCTACACCTTC. Amino acid sequence: CASSLAGQGGGSYGYTF.

This sequence joins TRBV28 and TRBJ1-3; a possible D gene is TRBD1 (5 bases). Trimming took 1 base from V and 6 from J, leaving 16 bases between them. Germline V gene sequence: CDR1 MDHEN, CDR2 SYDVKM. This CDR3 region has 16 residues. The CDR3 coding sequence is TGTGCCAGCAGTTTATTCGGTGGCAGGGAAGAAAACACCATATATTTT. Encoded protein: CASSLFGGREENTIYF. Variable domain in full (rest from reference TRBV28 and TRBJ1-3): DVKVTQSSRYLVKRTGEKVFLECVQDMDHENMFWYRQDPGLGLRLIYFSYDVKMKEKGDIPEGYSVSREKKERFSLILESASTNQTSMYLCASSLFGGREENTIYFGEGSWLTVV.

The chain uses TRBV7-9 and TRBJ2-7; D remains unclear. There are 15 residues in the CDR3. CDR1 is SEHNR, CDR2 FQNEAQ, per germline (reference sequence). The V and J ends lost 1 base and 0 bases respectively, with 10 bases between them. This CDR3 reads CASSLGALSSYEQYF. CDR3 DNA sequence: TGTGCCAGCAGCTTAGGGGCCTTAAGCTCCTACGAGCAGTACTTC.

The table lists this clonotype with a few counts. This chain links TRBV12-3 or TRBV12-4 with TRBJ2-2; D uncertain. The CDR3 covers 13 residues. Deletions cut 5 bases from V and 5 bases from J, with 9 bases between. CDR3 in DNA: TGTGCCAGCAGTCAGAGCCTAACCGGGGAGCTGTTTTTT. It is translated as CASSQSLTGELFF.

The sample holds a few counts of this clonotype. The chain recombines TRBV19 with TRBJ1-5, with TRBD1 identical over 7 bases. With V trimmed by 6 bases and J by 7 bases, 12 bases remained unmatched. CDR1 and CDR2 (germline): LNHDA, SQIVND (reference sequence). The CDR3 extends over 15 amino acids. Here the CDR3 reads CASSPDQGGGQPQHF. CDR3 DNA: TGTGCCAGTAGCCCTGACCAAGGGGGCGGACAGCCCCAGCATTTT. The entire variable domain, with the rest obtained from reference TRBV19 and TRBJ1-5, is as follows: DGGITQSPKYLFRKEGQNVTLSCEQNLNHDAMYWYRQDPGQGLRLIYYSQIVNDFQKGDIAEGYSVSREKKESFPLTVTSAQKNPTAFYLCASSPDQGGGQPQHFGDGTRLSIL.

The rearrangement joins TRBV20-1 to TRBJ2-1, with 10 bases aligning to TRBD1. This CDR3 region has 14 residues. J was trimmed by 8 bases and V by 2 bases; bases with no gene match: 6. Germline V gene data show CDR1 as DFQATT and CDR2 as SNEGSKA (reference sequence). CDR3 residues: CSARTGTGADEQFF. Written as DNA, the CDR3 is TGCAGTGCTAGAACCGGGACAGGGGCGGATGAGCAGTTCTTC.

The gene calls are TRBV20-1 and TRBJ2-5, with 9 bases lining up with TRBD1. Germline-derived CDR1 and CDR2 are DFQATT and SNEGSKA (reference sequence). The V gene end was trimmed by 3 bases and the J gene end by 1 base; junction bases not matched to a gene: 6. This CDR3 has 15 amino acids. CDR3 sequence reads: CSARGGTGIQETQYF. DNA for the CDR3: TGCAGTGCTAGGGGGGGGACAGGGATCCAAGAGACCCAGTACTTC.

This clonotype is a singleton in its sample. CDR3 region: CAISALTTGSGYTF. CDR3 sequence (DNA): TGTGCCATCAGCGCCCTCACGACAGGGAGTGGCTACACCTTC. The chain links TRBV10-3 to TRBJ1-2; 7 bases match TRBD1. The CDR3 runs to 14 residues. The junction had 11 bases not matched to a gene; V was cut back by 6 bases and J by 7 bases. Per the germline V gene, CDR1 is ENHRY and CDR2 is SYGVKD.

This clonotype was seen a few times. The J gene is TRBJ1-2, the V gene TRBV6-1, with D perhaps matching TRBD1 (5 bases). This CDR3 spans 13 amino acids. The germline CDR1 and CDR2 sequences are MNHNS and SASEGT. Between the trimmed V and J ends, which lost 5 bases and 1 base, there was a span of 8 bases. The CDR3 nucleotides are TGTGCCAGCAGTCGTGACAGTAACTATGGCTACACCTTC. It encodes CASSRDSNYGYTF.

V usage is TRBV11-3 and J usage is TRBJ2-5, with 8 bases identical to TRBD1. V was pared by 1 base and J by 5 bases, with 9 bases of the junction left unmatched. The CDR3 length is 16 residues. CDR1 is SGHNT and CDR2 is YENEEA in the germline V gene. This CDR3 is CASSLGGSGGRETQYF. Written as DNA, the CDR3 is TGTGCCAGCAGCTTAGGTGGATCAGGGGGCAGGGAGACCCAGTACTTC.

This clonotype has just a few counts. The V gene is TRBV11-2, the J gene TRBJ1-2; D possibly corresponds to TRBD1 (5 bases). The V and J ends lost 2 bases and 3 bases respectively, with 10 bases between them. The CDR3 runs to 14 residues. From germline, CDR1 is SGHAT and CDR2 FQNNGV. The CDR3: CASSLRGSHYGYTF. In DNA form, the CDR3 reads TGTGCCAGCAGCTTAAGGGGTTCTCACTATGGCTACACCTTC.

The chain links TRBV6-1 to TRBJ2-3, with 9 bases aligning to TRBD2. This CDR3 comprises 14 residues. Germline V CDR1 and CDR2: MNHNS, SASEGT. The V gene end was trimmed by 6 bases and the J gene end by 3 bases; junction bases not matched to a gene: 4. The CDR3 sequence: CASSPGLATDTQYF. As DNA, the CDR3 is TGTGCCAGCAGCCCGGGACTAGCAACAGATACGCAGTATTTT.

This clonotype was observed a few times. V is TRBV20-1 and J is TRBJ1-3, with D tentatively TRBD1 (6 bases). This CDR3 has 12 amino acids. In germline, CDR1 is DFQATT, CDR2 SNEGSKA (reference sequence). V shed 1 base and J shed 10 bases, with 11 bases lying between them. CDR3 in amino acids: CSARAEGGTIYF. CDR3 nucleotide sequence: TGCAGTGCTAGAGCGGAGGGGGGTACCATATATTTT.

As DNA, the CDR3 is TGCAGTGCTTCGCCGGGACAGGGAATAGGCAATGAGCAGTTCTTC. Encoded protein: CSASPGQGIGNEQFF. This chain uses TRBV20-1 with TRBJ2-1, with 9 bases lining up with TRBD1. Germline V gives CDR1 DFQATT, CDR2 SNEGSKA (reference sequence). There are 15 residues in the CDR3. Trimming took 5 bases from V and 6 from J; bases not matched to a gene: 11.

The J gene is TRBJ2-6, the V gene TRBV25-1, with D possibly TRBD1 on 6 matching bases. Deletions cut 5 bases from V and 7 bases from J, with 9 bases between. This CDR3 is 13 amino acids long. CDR1 is MGHDK and CDR2 is SYGVNS in the germline V gene. This chain's CDR3 is CASSLTGANVLTF. The CDR3 DNA reads TGTGCCAGCAGTTTGACAGGAGCCAACGTCCTGACTTTC.